These 15 T cell receptor beta chains came from one sample sequenced in a study of T cells after somatic rescue of genetic block. Some clones are missing from TCRdb's copy, which holds only in-frame ones; the method was immunoSEQ multiplex PCR. Of 55,000 or so clones in the sample, approximately 96% were seen once. Sequencing was performed on peripheral blood mononuclear cells (PBMCs). These receptors all stem from a child under two years old.

V is TRBV19 and J is TRBJ1-5; D not certain. Germline V gives CDR1 LNHDA, CDR2 SQIVND (reference sequence). The V end was cut by 3 bases, the J end by 2 bases, with 5 bases between. The CDR3 spans 13 residues. The CDR3 nucleotides read TGTGCCAGTAGTATCCGGGGCAATCAGCCCCAGCATTTT. It codes for CASSIRGNQPQHF.

The chain carries TRBV6-1 and TRBJ2-5; 7 bases are a match to TRBD1. Germline CDR1 MNHNS, CDR2 SASEGT. The V and J ends lost 4 bases and 1 base, in that order; junction bases with no gene match: 3. The CDR3 is 14 amino acids. The CDR3 coding sequence is TGTGCCAGCAGTGCGGCAGGGGGCCAAGAGACCCAGTACTTC. As protein: CASSAAGGQETQYF.

The rearrangement joins TRBV5-1 to TRBJ1-6, with D perhaps matching TRBD1 (5 bases). The V and J ends lost 0 bases and 7 bases respectively, with 11 bases between them. The CDR3 runs 15 residues. The germline V gene encodes CDR1 SGHRS and CDR2 YFSETQ. The DNA of the CDR3 is TGCGCCAGCAGCTTGGAATCCAGGGTGAATTCACCCCTCCACTTT. Protein product: CASSLESRVNSPLHF.

J is TRBJ2-3 and V is TRBV5-1, with D tentatively TRBD1 (5 bases). The germline V gene encodes CDR1 SGHRS and CDR2 YFSETQ. The V end was cut by 0 bases, the J end by 4 bases, with 15 bases between. The CDR3 loop spans 16 amino acids. The CDR3 DNA reads TGCGCCAGCAGCTTGGTAAGGGGAAGTTCGGCAGATACGCAGTATTTT. Encoded protein: CASSLVRGSSADTQYF.

This chain uses TRBV6-1 with TRBJ2-5; TRBD2 agrees at 10 bases. Germline CDR1 is MNHNS and CDR2 is SASEGT. V gave up 4 bases and J gave up 6 bases; unmatched junction bases: 8. CDR3 length equals 15 residues. CDR3 in DNA: TGTGCCAGCAGTGCCCGACTAGCGGGCGTGAAGACCCAGTACTTC. This encodes CASSARLAGVKTQYF.

The genes are TRBV19 and TRBJ1-4; D possibly corresponds to TRBD1 (6 bases). CDR1 is LNHDA, CDR2 SQIVND, per germline (reference sequence). This CDR3 has 14 amino acids. V was shortened by 5 bases and J by 8 bases, with 15 bases between the two germline ends. In nucleotides, the CDR3 is TGTGCCAGTAGTCCTTGGGGGGCAGGAGAAAAACTGTTTTTT. It specifies CASSPWGAGEKLFF.

This clone was counted only a few times. The chain recombines TRBV28 with TRBJ1-2; D possibly corresponds to TRBD1 (5 bases). Germline CDR1 reads MDHEN; CDR2 reads SYDVKM. The CDR3 is made up of 14 amino acids. Trimming removed 2 bases at V and 4 bases at J, with 11 bases between. The DNA of the CDR3 is TGTGCCAGCAGTTTAATACACGGGGGCTATGGCTACACCTTC. Amino acids: CASSLIHGGYGYTF.

The genes are TRBV5-6 and TRBJ2-5, with 9 bases aligning to TRBD2. The CDR3 extends over 14 amino acids. V gave up 4 bases and J gave up 5 bases; unmatched junction bases: 6. Looked up from germline, CDR1 is SGHDT and CDR2 is YYEEEE. The CDR3 sequence is CASSPGTSQETQYF. Written as DNA, the CDR3 is TGTGCCAGCAGCCCCGGGACTAGCCAGGAGACCCAGTACTTC.

This rearrangement joins TRBV11-2 to TRBJ1-3, with D possibly matching TRBD1 (6 bases). Germline V gene lookup returns CDR1 SGHAT and CDR2 FQNNGV. Deletions cut 3 bases from V and 0 bases from J, with 18 bases between. This CDR3 has 18 residues. The CDR3, as DNA: TGTGCCAGCAGCTTCAACGACGATACAGGGTACTCTGGAAACACCATATATTTT. Translation: CASSFNDDTGYSGNTIYF.

The chain uses TRBV7-3 and TRBJ2-1, with D perhaps matching TRBD1 or TRBD2 (5 bases each). Germline loops: CDR1 SGHTA, CDR2 FQGTGA. V lost 5 bases and J 4 bases, leaving 18 bases between the germline ends. The CDR3 loop spans 16 amino acids. CDR3 in amino acids: CASSTTPGRLYNEQFF. CDR3 coding DNA: TGTGCCAGCAGCACCACTCCGGGACGGCTATACAATGAGCAGTTCTTC.

In DNA, the CDR3 is TGCGCCAGCAGCCCGACTAGCGGGCCAACAGATACGCAGTATTTT. It specifies CASSPTSGPTDTQYF. This rearrangement joins TRBV4-1 to TRBJ2-3; 10 bases line up with TRBD2. This CDR3 spans 15 amino acids. From germline, CDR1 is MGHRA and CDR2 YSYEKL. The trim removed 4 bases at V and 3 bases at J, leaving 4 bases unmatched.

This chain links TRBV6-1 with TRBJ2-1, with 10 bases identical to TRBD2. The germline V gene encodes CDR1 MNHNS and CDR2 SASEGT. This CDR3 is built from 15 residues. Losses at the gene ends were 7 bases for V and 5 bases for J; bases not matched to a gene: 8. The CDR3 loop is CASTTAGGPNNEQFF. The DNA of the CDR3 is TGTGCCAGCACGACAGCGGGAGGGCCAAACAATGAGCAGTTCTTC.

The chain uses TRBV25-1 and TRBJ2-5; D may be TRBD1 or TRBD2 (6 bases each). V lost 8 bases and J lost 4, with 11 bases in between. CDR3 length: 12 residues. CDR1 and CDR2 from the germline V gene are MGHDK and SYGVNS. The DNA of the CDR3 is TGTGCCAGCGGAGAGGGGGGAGAGACCCAGTACTTC. Its translation is CASGEGGETQYF.

The DNA for the CDR3 is TGCGCCAGCCAATTTCGAGATTACCAAGAGACCCAGTACTTC. Its protein product is CASQFRDYQETQYF. The chain uses TRBV5-1 and TRBJ2-5; D not resolved. CDR3 length: 14 amino acids. CDR1 is SGHRS and CDR2 is YFSETQ in the germline V gene. V lost 7 bases to trimming and J lost 0 bases, with 13 bases between them.

This rearrangement joins TRBV5-1 to TRBJ1-1; D is uncertain. The CDR3 has 13 residues. Germline-derived CDR1 and CDR2 are SGHRS and YFSETQ. V was clipped by 0 bases and J by 0 bases, with 3 bases between them. In DNA form, the CDR3 reads TGCGCCAGCAGCTTGGACATGAACACTGAAGCTTTCTTT. As protein: CASSLDMNTEAFF.